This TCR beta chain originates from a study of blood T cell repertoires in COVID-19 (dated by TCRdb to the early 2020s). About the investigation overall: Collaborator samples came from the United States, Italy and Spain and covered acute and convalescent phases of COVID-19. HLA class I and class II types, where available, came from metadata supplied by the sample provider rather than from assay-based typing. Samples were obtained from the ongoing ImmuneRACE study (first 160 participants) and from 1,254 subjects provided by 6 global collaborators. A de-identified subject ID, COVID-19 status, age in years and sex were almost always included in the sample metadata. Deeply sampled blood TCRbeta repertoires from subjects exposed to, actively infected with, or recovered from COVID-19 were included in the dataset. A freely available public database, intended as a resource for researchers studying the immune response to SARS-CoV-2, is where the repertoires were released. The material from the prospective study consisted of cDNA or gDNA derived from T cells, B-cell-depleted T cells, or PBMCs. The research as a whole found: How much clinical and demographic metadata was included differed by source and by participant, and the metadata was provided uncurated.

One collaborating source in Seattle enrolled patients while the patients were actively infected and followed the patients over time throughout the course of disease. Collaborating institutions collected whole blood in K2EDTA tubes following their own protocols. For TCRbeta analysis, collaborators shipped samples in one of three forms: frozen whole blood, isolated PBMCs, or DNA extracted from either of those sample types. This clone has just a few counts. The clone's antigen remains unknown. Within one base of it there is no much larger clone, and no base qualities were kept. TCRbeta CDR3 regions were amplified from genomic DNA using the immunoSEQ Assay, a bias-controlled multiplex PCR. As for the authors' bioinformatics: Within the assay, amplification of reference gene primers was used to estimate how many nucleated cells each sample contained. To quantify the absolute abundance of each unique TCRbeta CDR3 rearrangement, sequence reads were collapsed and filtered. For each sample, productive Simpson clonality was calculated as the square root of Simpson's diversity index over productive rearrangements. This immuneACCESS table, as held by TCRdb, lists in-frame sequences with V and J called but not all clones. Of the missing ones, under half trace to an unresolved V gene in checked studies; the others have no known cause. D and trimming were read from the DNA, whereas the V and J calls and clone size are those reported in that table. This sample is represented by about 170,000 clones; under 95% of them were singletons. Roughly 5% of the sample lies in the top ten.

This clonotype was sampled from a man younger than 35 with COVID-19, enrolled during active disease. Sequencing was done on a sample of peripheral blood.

The CDR3 here reads CASSFRIRYEQYF. The DNA is TGTGCCAGCAGTTTCAGGATTCGCTACGAGCAGTACTTC. The V gene is TRBV12-3 or TRBV12-4 and the J gene is TRBJ2-7; no D segment can be confidently identified. Trimming removed 3 bases from V and 3 bases from J, leaving 9 bases between the germline ends. From cysteine to phenylalanine, the CDR3 is 13 amino acids long. The retained sequence is limited to the CDR3, 39 bases, with the frame set at the first base.